This T cell receptor beta chain was found in a study of blood T cell repertoires in COVID-19. Study as a whole: The United States, Italy and Spain were the sources of the acute and convalescent COVID-19 samples. Sources were T cells, B-cell-depleted T cells, or PBMCs; the material itself was cDNA or gDNA.

The germline V and J ends were trimmed by 0 bases and 11 bases, with 17 bases remaining between them. Germline CDR1 SGHKS, CDR2 YYEKEE (reference sequence). This CDR3 contains 14 residues. In the authors' methods: Amplified reference gene primers provided the basis for estimating nucleated cell counts. Profiled with immunoSEQ multiplex PCR; TCRdb holds only in-frame clones, not every one. V and J calls and clone size are as listed in that table; D and trimming were resolved from the DNA. Counted here are approximately 260,000 clones, 75% to 90% occurring once; the ten biggest clones make up over 8.5%.

The sequencing input was peripheral blood. This clonotype was obtained from a human donor in a cohort sampled during active COVID-19. The rearrangement links TRBV5-5 to TRBJ1-2; D not certain. In DNA form, the CDR3 reads TGTGCCAGCAGCTTGGTGGTTCCTTCGAAGAGGTACACCTTC. Its protein product is CASSLVVPSKRYTF.